A single sample is the source of the 20 T cell receptor beta chains below, sequenced in a study of response to subunit inactivated influenza vaccine. One entry per CDR3 protein, called by TCRdb with MiXCR from the RT-PCR reads. The repertoire includes a few hundred thousand distinct CDR3 sequences, about 20% of them detected once, and about 9.4% sits in the top ten. The specimen comprised PBMCs from blood, sampled less than 22 months after vaccination. The receptor source for this set is a man in his fifties or sixties who received an inactivated influenza vaccine.

This clonotype has only a few counts. Written as DNA, the CDR3 is TGTGCCAGCGGAGGGTCCTACAATGAGCAGTTCTTC. Translating gives CASGGSYNEQFF. This chain connects TRBV12-3 or TRBV12-4 to TRBJ2-1; TRBD2 is a possible D gene (6 bases). Trimming removed 8 bases at V and 1 base at J, with 6 bases between. This CDR3 has 12 residues.

The V and J genes are TRBV2 and TRBJ2-7; 7 bases line up with TRBD2. There are 16 residues in the CDR3. Trimming took 2 bases from V and 0 from J; bases not matched to a gene: 7. CDR1 SNHLY and CDR2 FYNNEI come from the germline V gene. CDR3 protein: CASSETPRGSSYEQYF. In nucleotides, the CDR3 is TGTGCCAGCAGTGAAACCCCGCGGGGGAGCTCCTACGAGCAGTACTTC.

This chain's CDR3 is CASSWTGGSYEQYF. The CDR3 DNA reads as TGTGCCAGCAGCTGGACAGGGGGATCCTACGAGCAGTACTTC. This chain connects TRBV6-1 to TRBJ2-7; TRBD1 agrees at 10 bases. The V segment lost 6 bases and the J segment 1 base; nucleotides outside the gene matches: 3. Germline V gene lookup returns CDR1 MNHNS and CDR2 SASEGT. This CDR3 has 14 amino acids.

Turning to this clonotype: Being one base from a much bigger clone, this may be a read error. The V call is TRBV7-9, the J call TRBJ1-2; possible D gene TRBD1, 5 bases. The CDR3 consists of 14 residues. Germline values: CDR1 SEHNR, CDR2 FQNEAQ (reference sequence). In nucleotides, the CDR3 is TGTGCCAACAGCTCAGGGACCCCTAACTATGGCTACACCTTC. Protein: CANSSGTPNYGYTF. Together with reference TRBV7-9 and TRBJ1-2, the CDR3 gives the full variable domain: DTGVSQNPRHKITKRGQNVTFRCDPISEHNRLYWYRQTLGQGPEFLTYFQNEAQLEKSRLLSDRFSAERPKGSFSTLEIQRTEQGDSAMYLCANSSGTPNYGYTFGSGTRLTVV.

This rearrangement joins TRBV14 to TRBJ2-1, with 10 bases fitting TRBD2. Per the germline V gene, CDR1 is SGHDN and CDR2 is FVKESK. The CDR3 has 16 amino acids. V was pared by 5 bases and J by 3 bases, with 7 bases of the junction left unmatched. CDR3 sequence reads: CASSTRSGRGYNEQFF. In nucleotides, the CDR3 is TGTGCCAGCAGCACCCGAAGCGGGAGGGGCTACAATGAGCAGTTCTTC.

This clonotype was seen a handful of times. The rearrangement links TRBV6-5 to TRBJ2-1; 9 bases align to TRBD2. The germline CDR1 and CDR2 sequences are MNHEY and SVGAGI. J lost 3 bases, V lost 2 bases, and 5 bases had no gene match. This CDR3 spans 16 amino acids. DNA for the CDR3: TGTGCCAGCAGTTACCGGGCTAGCGGGATCTACAATGAGCAGTTCTTC. Residues: CASSYRASGIYNEQFF.

The J gene is TRBJ2-7, the V gene TRBV5-6; 8 bases fit TRBD2. V lost 1 base and J lost 6; bases outside the gene matches: 9. The CDR3 is 15 residues long. The germline V gene has CDR1 SGHDT and CDR2 YYEEEE. CDR3 sequence reads: CASSLTSGPLGEQYF. The CDR3 DNA reads as TGTGCCAGCAGCTTGACTAGCGGACCCCTCGGCGAGCAGTACTTC.

The chain is built from TRBV11-2 and TRBJ2-2; TRBD2 might be the D (6 bases). The length of the CDR3 is 16 residues. V was shortened by 6 bases and J by 4 bases, with 18 bases between the two germline ends. From germline, CDR1 is SGHAT and CDR2 FQNNGV. The CDR3 loop is CASRRTGGGATGELFF. The CDR3 DNA follows: TGTGCCAGCAGACGGACTGGGGGAGGTGCCACCGGGGAGCTGTTTTTT.

J is TRBJ1-3 and V is TRBV11-2; 7 bases match TRBD1. Germline-derived CDR1 and CDR2 are SGHAT and FQNNGV. The trim removed 5 bases at V and 4 bases at J, leaving 8 bases unmatched. The CDR3 extends over 15 amino acids. CDR3 DNA sequence: TGTGCCAGCAGCAGATCCGGGACAGCCGGAAACACCATATATTTT. It specifies CASSRSGTAGNTIYF.

This clonotype was seen a few times. The chain carries TRBV7-9 and TRBJ1-2, with TRBD1 as a possible D gene (5 bases). CDR1 is SEHNR, CDR2 FQNEAQ, per germline (reference sequence). With 4 bases removed from V and 7 bases from J, the gap between germline ends came to 19 bases. The CDR3 is made up of 15 amino acids. As DNA, the CDR3 is TGTGCCAGCAGCTACCCGAATTTAGGGGCGCTTGGCTACACCTTC. Its translation: CASSYPNLGALGYTF. Filled out from reference TRBV7-9 and TRBJ1-2, the complete variable domain reads DTGVSQNPRHKITKRGQNVTFRCDPISEHNRLYWYRQTLGQGPEFLTYFQNEAQLEKSRLLSDRFSAERPKGSFSTLEIQRTEQGDSAMYLCASSYPNLGALGYTFGSGTRLTVV.

The chain joins TRBV3-1 to TRBJ2-2; 8 bases are a match to TRBD2. Germline loops: CDR1 LGHDT, CDR2 YNNKEL (reference sequence). J gave up 6 bases and V 4 bases, and 7 bases lay outside the gene matches. CDR3 length: 15 residues. The CDR3 here is CASSPGTRSSGELFF. The CDR3 region has the DNA TGTGCCAGCAGCCCTGGGACTAGAAGTTCCGGGGAGCTGTTTTTT.

V gene TRBV20-1 combines with J gene TRBJ1-6; a weak D match, TRBD1 (5 bases). The germline CDR1 and CDR2 sequences are DFQATT and SNEGSKA (reference sequence). This CDR3 has 14 residues. Trimming shortened V by 0 bases and J by 12 bases, and 15 bases separated the two germline ends. The CDR3 reads CSARDHGGSRPLHF. CDR3 in DNA: TGCAGTGCTAGAGATCACGGGGGATCGAGACCCCTCCACTTT.

This clonotype was detected many times. The J gene is TRBJ1-2, the V gene TRBV11-1; 8 bases fit TRBD1. V shed 5 bases, J shed 6 bases, and the junction held 5 bases outside the gene matches. The CDR3 covers 13 residues. Germline V gene lookup returns CDR1 SGHAT and CDR2 FQDESV (reference sequence). This CDR3 is CASSTDRDHGYTF. CDR3 nucleotide sequence: TGTGCCAGCAGCACGGACAGGGATCATGGCTACACCTTC.

This clonotype has only a few counts. This chain connects TRBV4-2 to TRBJ1-1; tentatively, D is TRBD1 (6 bases). The germline CDR1 and CDR2 sequences are LGHNA and YNFKEQ. The CDR3 runs 12 residues. V gave up 5 bases and J gave up 5 bases, with 9 bases separating them. The CDR3 protein is CASSFTGTEAFF. CDR3 DNA: TGTGCCAGCAGCTTTACAGGGACTGAAGCTTTCTTT.

A few counts support this clonotype. This sequence joins TRBV7-2 and TRBJ2-5; TRBD1 matches 8 bases. V lost 1 base to trimming and J lost 10 bases; unmatched junction nucleotides: 2. The CDR3 loop spans 12 amino acids. The V gene's germline CDR1 is SGHTA and CDR2 FQGNSA. In DNA, the CDR3 is TGTGCCAGCAGCTTAGGCGGACAGGGCCAGTACTTC. It is translated as CASSLGGQGQYF.

The J gene is TRBJ2-3, the V gene TRBV6-1, with D perhaps TRBD1 (5 bases). Germline values: CDR1 MNHNS, CDR2 SASEGT. Trimming stripped 6 bases from V and 0 bases from J, with 10 bases between. The CDR3 runs to 14 residues. The CDR3 sequence: CASRQVSSTDTQYF. CDR3 nucleotides: TGTGCCAGCAGACAGGTCTCTAGCACAGATACGCAGTATTTT.

The sample holds many counts of this clonotype. This chain joins TRBV24-1 and TRBJ1-5; weak D call: TRBD1 (5 bases). Germline-derived CDR1 and CDR2 are KGHDR and SFDVKD. The CDR3 is 15 amino acids. V lost 10 bases and J 2 bases, leaving 17 bases between the germline ends. The CDR3 here is CATGAGGGGNQPQHF. The CDR3 DNA follows: TGTGCCACGGGAGCCGGGGGAGGGGGCAATCAGCCCCAGCATTTT.

This clonotype was recorded many times. J is TRBJ1-1 and V is TRBV2, with D uncertain. V lost 5 bases and J lost 7, with 14 bases in between. The CDR3 covers 13 residues. Germline lookup yields CDR1 SNHLY and CDR2 FYNNEI. CDR3 DNA sequence: TGTGCCAGCAGTTATGACATGAGCAATGAAGCTTTCTTT. Amino acid sequence: CASSYDMSNEAFF.

This clonotype showed up just a few times. The chain carries TRBV5-5 and TRBJ1-1, with a weak D call TRBD1 (6 bases). Germline V lookup: CDR1 SGHKS, CDR2 YYEKEE (reference sequence). The CDR3 is 14 residues long. V was clipped by 5 bases and J by 3 bases, with 14 bases between them. CDR3 amino acids: CASRRGLVDTEAFF. DNA of the CDR3: TGTGCCAGCAGGCGGGGGCTAGTGGACACTGAAGCTTTCTTT.

The genes are TRBV28 and TRBJ1-5; TRBD1 might be the D (6 bases). This CDR3 has 15 residues. Germline CDR1 MDHEN, CDR2 SYDVKM. V was clipped by 5 bases and J by 1 base, with 12 bases between them. The CDR3: CASSPAGQSNQPQHF. The CDR3 DNA is TGTGCCAGCAGTCCCGCGGGACAAAGCAATCAGCCCCAGCATTTT.